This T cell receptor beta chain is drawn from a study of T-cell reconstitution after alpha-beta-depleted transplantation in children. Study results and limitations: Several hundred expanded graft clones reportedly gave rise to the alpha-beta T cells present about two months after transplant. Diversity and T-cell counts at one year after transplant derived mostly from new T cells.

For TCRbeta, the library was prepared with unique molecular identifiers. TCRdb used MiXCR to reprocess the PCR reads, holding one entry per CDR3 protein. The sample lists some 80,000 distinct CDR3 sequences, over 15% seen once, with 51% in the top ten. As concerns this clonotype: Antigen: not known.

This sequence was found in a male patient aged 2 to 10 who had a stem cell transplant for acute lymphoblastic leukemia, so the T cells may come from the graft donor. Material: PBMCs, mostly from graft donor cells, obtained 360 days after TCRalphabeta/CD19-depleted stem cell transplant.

CDR3 DNA sequence: TGTGCCACCAGTGAGCCAGCGGGAGATGCGGATACGCAGTATTTT. Protein sequence: CATSEPAGDADTQYF. This chain links TRBV24-1 with TRBJ2-3, with 8 bases fitting TRBD2. Per germline, CDR1 KGHDR and CDR2 SFDVKD. The CDR3 runs 15 residues. The ends lost 4 bases at V and 6 bases at J; junction bases unmatched: 8.